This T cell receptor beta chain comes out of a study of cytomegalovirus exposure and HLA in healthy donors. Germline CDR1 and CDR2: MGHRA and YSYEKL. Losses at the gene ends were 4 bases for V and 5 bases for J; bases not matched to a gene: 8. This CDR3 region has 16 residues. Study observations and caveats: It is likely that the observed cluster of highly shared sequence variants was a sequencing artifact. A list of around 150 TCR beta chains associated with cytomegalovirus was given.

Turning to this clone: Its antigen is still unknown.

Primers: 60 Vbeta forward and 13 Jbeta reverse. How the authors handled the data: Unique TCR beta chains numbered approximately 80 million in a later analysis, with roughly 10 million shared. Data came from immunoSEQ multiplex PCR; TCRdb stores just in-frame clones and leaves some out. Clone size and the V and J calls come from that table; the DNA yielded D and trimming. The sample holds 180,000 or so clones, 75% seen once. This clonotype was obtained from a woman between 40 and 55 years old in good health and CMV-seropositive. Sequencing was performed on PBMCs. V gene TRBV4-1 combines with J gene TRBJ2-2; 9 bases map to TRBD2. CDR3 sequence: CASSPFSGSLTGELFF. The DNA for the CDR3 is TGCGCCAGCAGCCCGTTTAGCGGGAGTTTGACCGGGGAGCTGTTTTTT.